This is a list of T cell receptor beta chains from one sample in a study of blood T cell repertoires in COVID-19. Clones were sequenced by immunoSEQ multiplex PCR, and TCRdb holds only the in-frame ones, with some missing. The table has around 250,000 clones, 86% seen once. The specimen sequenced was peripheral blood. These receptors all come from a man aged 18 to 29 with active or convalescent COVID-19. Each CDR3 is given with its conserved first and last residue. A D gene is named only where the DNA matches it firmly. Part of the rows lack a size; the others show once, few, many or a class for expanded clones.

D gene,J gene,clone size,V gene,CDR3 protein,CDR3 DNA
-,TRBJ1-4,-,TRBV29-1,CSVRGRKEKLFF,TGCAGCGTTAGGGGCCGAAAGGAAAAACTGTTTTTT
-,TRBJ2-1,once,TRBV12-3/TRBV12-4,CASREAHYNEQFF,TGTGCCAGCAGGGAGGCCCACTACAATGAGCAGTTCTTC
-,TRBJ2-7,-,TRBV5-4,CASSLEGVGSGNEQYF,TGTGCCAGCAGCTTGGAGGGTGTCGGGAGCGGAAACGAGCAGTACTTC
-,TRBJ1-1,-,TRBV24-1,CATSERSNTEAFF,TGTGCCACCAGTGAACGGTCGAACACTGAAGCTTTCTTT
-,TRBJ2-1,-,TRBV28,CASSSVSRYGYNEQFF,TGTGCCAGCAGTTCCGTTTCGCGATATGGCTACAATGAGCAGTTCTTC
-,TRBJ1-1,-,TRBV7-2,CASSLKGDTEAFF,TGTGCCAGCAGCTTAAAAGGGGACACTGAAGCTTTCTTT
-,TRBJ2-2,few,TRBV14,CASSQGTGELFF,TGTGCCAGCAGTCAGGGGACGGGGGAGCTGTTTTTT
TRBD2,TRBJ2-5,-,TRBV27,CASSSGTSGSAPQETQYF,TGTGCCAGCAGCTCCGGGACTAGCGGGTCTGCGCCTCAAGAGACCCAGTACTTC
-,TRBJ2-3,few,TRBV14,CASSQDGGTFSTDTQYF,TGTGCCAGCAGCCAAGATGGAGGGACCTTTAGCACAGATACGCAGTATTTT
-,TRBJ1-4,few,TRBV7-9,CASSFLGADEKLFF,TGTGCCAGCAGCTTTCTTGGAGCTGATGAAAAACTGTTTTTT
TRBD2,TRBJ2-1,-,TRBV7-8,CASSSRFLAGVDNEQFF,TGTGCCAGCAGCTCCCGGTTTCTAGCGGGAGTCGACAATGAGCAGTTCTTC
TRBD1,TRBJ1-2,-,TRBV28,CASKGTGGPGILF,TGTGCCAGCAAGGGGACAGGGGGCCCCGGAATCTTGTTC
TRBD2,TRBJ2-1,-,TRBV24-1,CATKESGTGQSAQFF,TGTGCCACCAAGGAGAGCGGGACCGGGCAATCCGCGCAGTTCTTC
-,TRBJ1-1,-,TRBV7-9,CASSLVPGAEAFF,TGTGCCAGCAGCTTAGTACCAGGGGCTGAAGCTTTCTTT
TRBD1,TRBJ1-2,-,TRBV10-3,CAIEDRGIYGYTF,TGTGCCATCGAGGACAGGGGCATCTATGGCTACACCTTC
TRBD2,TRBJ2-3,-,TRBV6-4,CASSDSGGGVPDTQYF,TGTGCCAGCAGTGACTCGGGCGGGGGAGTCCCAGATACGCAGTATTTT
TRBD1,TRBJ2-7,-,TRBV3-1/TRBV3-2,CASSPDRGDEQYF,TGTGCCAGCAGCCCTGACAGGGGAGACGAGCAGTACTTC
-,TRBJ1-5,-,TRBV27,CASGMDSYGNQPQHF,TGTGCCAGCGGAATGGACAGCTACGGCAATCAGCCCCAGCATTTT
-,TRBJ1-1,-,TRBV30,CAWSVGVRSNTEAFF,TGTGCCTGGAGTGTAGGGGTCAGGTCGAACACTGAAGCTTTCTTT
-,TRBJ1-4,once,TRBV19,CASSERGGTNEKLFF,TGTGCCAGTTCGGAGAGGGGGGGAACTAATGAAAAACTGTTTTTT
-,TRBJ2-3,-,TRBV28,CASSLIGPSTDTQYF,TGTGCCAGCAGTTTAATTGGCCCCTCCACAGATACGCAGTATTTT
-,TRBJ2-3,once,TRBV5-1,CASSLEGRSGRTQYF,TGCGCCAGCAGCTTGGAGGGGCGGAGTGGTCGGACGCAGTATTTT